A single sample gave rise to the 24 T cell receptor beta chains below, sequenced in a study of blood T cell repertoires in COVID-19. Assay: immunoSEQ multiplex PCR; the TCRdb copy retains only in-frame clones and omits some. The sample lists fewer than 250,000 clones, approximately 90% occurring once. The specimen sequenced was peripheral blood. The receptors originated from a middle-aged man with acute or convalescent COVID-19.

The chain uses TRBV5-1 and TRBJ1-1; 7 bases align to TRBD1. Trimming took 0 bases from V and 6 from J; bases not matched to a gene: 2. The CDR3 has 13 amino acids. Germline values: CDR1 SGHRS, CDR2 YFSETQ. The CDR3 loop is CASSLDRGPEAFF. For the CDR3, the DNA is TGCGCCAGCAGCTTGGACAGGGGCCCTGAAGCTTTCTTT.

DNA for the CDR3: TGCGCCAGCAGCCAAGTCCCGGGACAGAACTACAATGAGCAGTTCTTC. It codes for CASSQVPGQNYNEQFF. The rearrangement joins TRBV4-3 to TRBJ2-1, with TRBD1 identical over 7 bases. The CDR3 runs 16 residues. Trimming took 1 base from V and 3 from J; bases not matched to a gene: 6. Germline-derived CDR1 and CDR2 are LGHNA and YSLEER.

The chain employs TRBV6-6 and TRBJ2-7, with 7 bases that match TRBD1. Germline values: CDR1 MNHNY, CDR2 SVGAGI (reference sequence). The CDR3 is 13 residues long. J gave up 3 bases and V 6 bases, and 5 bases lay outside the gene matches. As DNA, the CDR3 is TGTGCCAGCAGACCCAGGGGGAACTACGAGCAGTACTTC. Residues: CASRPRGNYEQYF.

This sequence joins TRBV6-5 and TRBJ2-7; 10 nucleotides agree with TRBD1. The CDR3 length is 13 residues. CDR1 MNHEY and CDR2 SVGAGI come from the germline V gene. The V and J ends lost 6 bases and 3 bases, in that order; junction bases with no gene match: 2. In DNA form, the CDR3 reads TGTGCCAGCAGGCGGACAGGGGGCTACGAGCAGTACTTC. Translation gives CASRRTGGYEQYF.

V is TRBV10-1 and J is TRBJ2-2, with D perhaps matching TRBD1 (5 bases). CDR3 length: 15 residues. Germline V CDR1 and CDR2: WNHNN, SYGVQD (reference sequence). V was pared by 5 bases and J by 3 bases, with 13 bases between. For the CDR3, the DNA is TGCGCCAGCAGTTTCGACAGCGAATACACCGGGGAGCTGTTTTTT. It specifies CASSFDSEYTGELFF.

This chain uses TRBV6-5 with TRBJ2-5; TRBD1 agrees at 9 bases. V was clipped by 0 bases and J by 5 bases; unmatched bases: 4. Per germline, CDR1 MNHEY and CDR2 SVGAGI. This CDR3 comprises 15 residues. CDR3 sequence: CASSYSNRGLETQYF. The CDR3 DNA is TGTGCCAGCAGTTACTCAAACAGGGGGCTGGAGACCCAGTACTTC.

The chain has TRBV9 and TRBJ1-4; D remains unclear. Germline V gene data show CDR1 as SGDLS and CDR2 as YYNGEE. V lost 3 bases and J lost 4, with 16 bases in between. This CDR3 contains 16 residues. CDR3 sequence reads: CASSAGWTELNEKLFF. The CDR3 DNA reads as TGTGCCAGCAGCGCGGGATGGACGGAGCTTAATGAAAAACTGTTTTTT.

This clone showed up many times. V is TRBV29-1 and J is TRBJ2-5; a weak D match, TRBD1 (5 bases). Germline assignment: CDR1 SQVTM and CDR2 ANQGSEA. Trimming stripped 3 bases from V and 3 bases from J, with 11 bases between. The CDR3 has 13 amino acids. CDR3 residues: CSVDGQGEETQYF. In nucleotides, the CDR3 is TGCAGCGTTGACGGCCAGGGCGAAGAGACCCAGTACTTC.

This clone is a singleton in its sample. The chain links TRBV7-2 to TRBJ2-1; 7 bases match TRBD2. Germline values: CDR1 SGHTA, CDR2 FQGNSA. This CDR3 region has 19 residues. V lost 0 bases to trimming and J lost 1 base; unmatched junction nucleotides: 12. CDR3 residues: CASSLALSPGTTSYNEQFF. CDR3 DNA: TGTGCCAGCAGCTTAGCGCTAAGCCCCGGGACTACGTCCTACAATGAGCAGTTCTTC. The full variable domain, in which reference TRBV7-2 and TRBJ2-1 provide the parts outside the CDR3, is GAGVSQSPSNKVTEKGKDVELRCDPISGHTALYWYRQSLGQGLEFLIYFQGNSAPDKSGLPSDRFSAERTGGSVSTLTIQRTQQEDSAVYLCASSLALSPGTTSYNEQFFGPGTRLTVL.

The CDR3 loop reads CASSGGGSPLHF. CDR3 coding DNA: TGCGCCAGCAGCGGGGGAGGGTCACCCCTCCACTTT. This rearrangement joins TRBV5-1 to TRBJ1-6; D might be TRBD1 (5 bases). The CDR3 consists of 12 residues. V was clipped by 4 bases and J by 10 bases, with 9 bases between them. Germline values: CDR1 SGHRS, CDR2 YFSETQ.

The J gene is TRBJ2-1, the V gene TRBV4-1; 7 bases agree with TRBD2. J gave up 8 bases and V 4 bases, and 14 bases lay outside the gene matches. This CDR3 is built from 16 residues. Germline CDR1 and CDR2: MGHRA and YSYEKL. CDR3 DNA: TGCGCCAGCAGCCCAGAGACTAGCCCTACCACACATGAGCAGTTCTTC. Amino acids: CASSPETSPTTHEQFF.

This clone was picked up one time. The chain employs TRBV25-1 and TRBJ1-1, with D tentatively TRBD1 (5 bases). Germline V gene data show CDR1 as MGHDK and CDR2 as SYGVNS. CDR3 length: 14 residues. V was pared by 1 base and J by 3 bases, with 9 bases between. This CDR3 is CASSELTTDTEAFF. Written as DNA, the CDR3 is TGTGCCAGCAGTGAATTAACGACAGACACTGAAGCTTTCTTT.

This clone has just one count. This chain connects TRBV24-1 to TRBJ2-7, with 7 bases matching TRBD1. Germline CDR1 reads KGHDR; CDR2 reads SFDVKD. The CDR3 length is 16 residues. With 4 bases clipped from V and 0 bases from J, the junction kept 8 bases outside the gene matches. In DNA form, the CDR3 reads TGTGCCACCAGTGACCCCCTCTCAGGGGGCTCCTACGAGCAGTACTTC. Translation: CATSDPLSGGSYEQYF.

CDR3 DNA sequence: TGCGCCAGCAAAGTAGGGATTGGCGGGAGGTATACAGATACGCAGTATTTT. This sequence encodes CASKVGIGGRYTDTQYF. The genes are TRBV10-1 and TRBJ2-3; TRBD2 matches at 8 bases. The CDR3 is 17 amino acids. Germline CDR1 reads WNHNN; CDR2 reads SYGVQD (reference sequence). Trimming removed 7 bases from V and 3 bases from J; junction bases left unmatched: 15.

The chain uses TRBV11-2 and TRBJ1-2; tentatively, D is TRBD1 (5 bases). The length of the CDR3 is 14 residues. Trimming left V 4 bases short and J 4 bases short, with 13 bases between. The germline V gene encodes CDR1 SGHAT and CDR2 FQNNGV. CDR3 sequence: CASSSQVGGYGYTF. The CDR3 DNA sequence: TGTGCCAGCAGCTCACAAGTGGGGGGCTATGGCTACACCTTC.

Concerning this clone: Different DNA sequences within this sample yield the same CDR3. The chain links TRBV19 to TRBJ2-6; D is unclear. CDR1 is LNHDA, CDR2 SQIVND, per germline (reference sequence). The CDR3 consists of 14 residues. Trimming left V 5 bases short and J 0 bases short, with 5 bases between. This CDR3 is CASSSGSGANVLTF. CDR3 in DNA: TGTGCCAGTAGTTCGGGCTCTGGGGCCAACGTCCTGACTTTC.

The chain is built from TRBV2 and TRBJ2-1, with D perhaps TRBD2 (6 bases). V lost 7 bases and J 7 bases, leaving 20 bases between the germline ends. Germline V CDR1 and CDR2: SNHLY, FYNNEI. CDR3 size: 15 residues. CDR3 region: CASKRGGTPGNEQFF. The DNA for the CDR3 is TGTGCCAGCAAACGTGGCGGGACTCCTGGGAATGAGCAGTTCTTC.

The chain joins TRBV5-4 to TRBJ2-7; TRBD1 agrees at 8 bases. Germline V gives CDR1 SGHNT, CDR2 YYREEE (reference sequence). The V and J ends lost 4 bases and 5 bases, in that order; junction bases with no gene match: 8. This CDR3 has 14 residues. This chain's CDR3 is CASSRPDRDNEQYF. The CDR3 coding sequence is TGTGCCAGCAGCCGGCCGGACAGGGACAACGAGCAGTACTTC.

The gene calls are TRBV5-1 and TRBJ2-2, with 7 bases lining up with TRBD2. Germline CDR1 reads SGHRS; CDR2 reads YFSETQ. With V trimmed by 4 bases and J by 6 bases, 9 bases remained unmatched. The CDR3 runs to 15 residues. CDR3 in DNA: TGCGCCAGCAGCCCTTCCACTAGCGCTCCCGGGGAGCTGTTTTTT. The encoded protein is CASSPSTSAPGELFF.

The CDR3 region is CASSLYGTARDSQSYEQYF. For the CDR3, the DNA is TGTGCCAGCAGCCTATATGGGACTGCCAGGGACAGTCAATCCTACGAGCAGTACTTC. The chain uses TRBV7-8 and TRBJ2-7, with a tentative D call TRBD1 (7 bases). The CDR3 spans 19 residues. Trimming cost V 5 bases and J 1 base, with 27 bases left between them. Germline values: CDR1 SGHVS, CDR2 FQNEAQ.

The chain joins TRBV19 to TRBJ2-2; 8 bases are shared with TRBD2. V was clipped by 6 bases and J by 3 bases; unmatched bases: 15. The CDR3 length is 18 residues. The germline V gene has CDR1 LNHDA and CDR2 SQIVND (reference sequence). The CDR3 is CASRWAGGTFWDTGELFF. The CDR3 nucleotides are TGTGCCAGTAGGTGGGCGGGAGGAACGTTCTGGGACACCGGGGAGCTGTTTTTT. Variable domain in full (rest from reference TRBV19 and TRBJ2-2): DGGITQSPKYLFRKEGQNVTLSCEQNLNHDAMYWYRQDPGQGLRLIYYSQIVNDFQKGDIAEGYSVSREKKESFPLTVTSAQKNPTAFYLCASRWAGGTFWDTGELFFGEGSRLTVL.

The rearrangement uses TRBV6-6 and TRBJ1-4, with TRBD1 matching over 9 bases. This CDR3 contains 15 residues. V shed 6 bases and J 5 bases; nucleotides not matched to a gene: 7. The germline gives CDR1 MNHNY, CDR2 SVGAGI (reference sequence). The CDR3 DNA sequence: TGTGCCAGCAGATCGGACAGGGGAGGCAATGAAAAACTGTTTTTT. Residues: CASRSDRGGNEKLFF.

The chain combines TRBV24-1 with TRBJ2-5; D might be TRBD2 (5 bases). Germline V gives CDR1 KGHDR, CDR2 SFDVKD. The ends were cut back, 6 bases at V and 5 bases at J, with 12 bases in the middle. CDR3 length: 13 residues. In DNA form, the CDR3 reads TGTGCCACCAGTACGAGGGCGTGGGAGACCCAGTACTTC. Encoded protein: CATSTRAWETQYF.

The rearrangement joins TRBV2 to TRBJ2-5; D call uncertain. Germline loops: CDR1 SNHLY, CDR2 FYNNEI. The V end lost 7 bases, the J end lost 2 bases, and 11 bases lay between the germline ends. This CDR3 comprises 13 residues. The CDR3 DNA sequence: TGTGCCAGCATTGTGGAGCTACAAGAGACCCAGTACTTC. This gives the protein CASIVELQETQYF.